Listed here are 9 T cell receptor beta chains from one sample, sequenced in a study of T cells in Graves' hyperthyroidism and ophthalmopathy. RNA transcripts provided the source from which TCR beta CDR3 regions were amplified. TCR CDR3 underwent first-round RT-PCR with the HTBI primer set. TCRdb analysed the multiplex PCR reads with MiXCR anew, one entry per CDR3 protein. The data show 40,000 or so distinct CDR3 sequences, around 50% seen once. Sequencing was done on a sample of blood. The receptors stem from a woman aged 50 to 60 with Graves' hyperthyroidism that later progressed to Graves' ophthalmopathy.

The CDR3 spells CASRQGGSQRGNEQFF. The CDR3 DNA is TGTGCCAGCCGACAGGGGGGGAGCCAACGGGGCAATGAGCAGTTCTTC. The V call is TRBV7-3, the J call TRBJ2-1, with TRBD1 matching 9 bases. The CDR3 contains 16 residues. V shed 8 bases, J shed 6 bases, and the junction held 14 bases outside the gene matches. Germline lookup yields CDR1 SGHTA and CDR2 FQGTGA.

V and J are TRBV2 and TRBJ2-7; 11 bases are shared with TRBD2. V was clipped by 7 bases and J by 7 bases; unmatched bases: 9. Germline CDR1 and CDR2: SNHLY and FYNNEI. CDR3 length equals 14 residues. The CDR3 reads CASKGTSGGNEQYF. The CDR3 coding sequence is TGTGCCAGCAAAGGGACTAGCGGAGGGAATGAGCAGTACTTC.

There are a few counts of this clonotype. Because it lacks the conserved phenylalanine or tryptophan at the end, this CDR3 is likely a read error. The V and J genes are TRBV29-1 and TRBJ2-3; D possibly matches TRBD1 or TRBD2 (5 bases each). Germline CDR1 SQVTM, CDR2 ANQGSEA. CDR3 length equals 12 residues. DNA for the CDR3: TGTAGCGTGACAGTAGGAGCAGATACGCAGTATCTT. Its translation: CSVTVGADTQYL.

This clonotype was seen only once. V usage is TRBV6-2 or TRBV6-3 and J usage is TRBJ2-5; TRBD2 aligns across 12 bases. Looked up from germline, CDR1 is MNHEY and CDR2 is SVGEGT. With V trimmed by 10 bases and J by 2 bases, 29 bases remained unmatched. This CDR3 contains 22 residues. CDR3: CANRTSGKVTSSRDRTQETQYF. DNA for the CDR3: TGTGCCAACCGGACTAGCGGGAAGGTTACGAGCAGCCGGGACAGGACACAAGAGACCCAGTACTTC.

This clonotype showed up just a few times. The genes are TRBV30 and TRBJ2-7; 7 positions match TRBD2. J lost 0 bases, V lost 0 bases, and 5 bases had no gene match. The CDR3 is 15 amino acids. Per germline, CDR1 GTSNPN and CDR2 SVGIG (reference sequence). CDR3 sequence reads: CAWSVLGGGSYEQYF. The CDR3 nucleotides read TGTGCCTGGAGTGTACTTGGGGGGGGCTCCTACGAGCAGTACTTC.

This chain uses TRBV9 with TRBJ2-5, with a possible D match to TRBD1 (6 bases). The V end was cut by 7 bases, the J end by 5 bases, with 15 bases between. CDR3 length: 13 amino acids. Looked up from germline, CDR1 is SGDLS and CDR2 is YYNGEE. This chain's CDR3 is CASGAGTRETQYF. Written as DNA, the CDR3 is TGTGCCAGCGGAGCCGGGACACGCGAGACCCAGTACTTC.

This clonotype was counted at least ten times. The rearrangement links TRBV7-2 to TRBJ2-1, with D hard to call. Between the trimmed V and J ends, which lost 5 bases and 2 bases, there was a span of 22 bases. The CDR3 covers 18 residues. Per the germline V gene, CDR1 is SGHTA and CDR2 is FQGNSA. The CDR3 bases are TGTGCCAGCAGCCCCTTTCTTTTCGGCAGCTCAACCTACAATGAGCAGTTCTTC. Protein product: CASSPFLFGSSTYNEQFF. Looking up the rest from reference TRBV7-2 and TRBJ2-1 gives the full variable domain: GAGVSQSPSNKVTEKGKDVELRCDPISGHTALYWYRQSLGQGLEFLIYFQGNSAPDKSGLPSDRFSAERTGGSVSTLTIQRTQQEDSAVYLCASSPFLFGSSTYNEQFFGPGTRLTVL.

This clonotype appeared many times. The chain joins TRBV5-4 to TRBJ2-2; D not resolved. The germline CDR1 and CDR2 sequences are SGHNT and YYREEE (reference sequence). CDR3 length: 14 residues. The ends were cut back, 3 bases at V and 1 base at J, with 7 bases in the middle. CDR3 sequence (DNA): TGTGCCAGCAGCTATAAGGAGAACACCGGGGAGCTGTTTTTT. Its protein product is CASSYKENTGELFF.

Worth noting for this clonotype: This sequence may be a read error, since a much larger clone differs from it by one base. The conserved closing phenylalanine or tryptophan is absent in this CDR3, likely reflecting a read error. The J gene is TRBJ2-5, the V gene TRBV6-4; 12 positions match TRBD2. The J call may not be correct, given that the DNA end is closer to TRBJ2-1. The germline gives CDR1 MRHNA, CDR2 SNTAGT. This CDR3 spans 16 amino acids. CDR3 coding DNA: TGTGCCAGCAGCGAGATTCTAGCGGGAGGGCCAGGGGAGCAGTTCTGC. Its protein product is CASSEILAGGPGEQFC.